Many counts were recorded for the clone carrying this T cell receptor beta chain. The sample comes from a study of T cells in Graves' hyperthyroidism and ophthalmopathy. Patients aged 18 to 65 with hyperthyroidism were newly diagnosed, with duration under 2 months. TCR beta CDR3 region amplification was performed from RNA transcripts. The HTBI primer set served for first-round RT-PCR of the TCR CDR3. TCRdb used MiXCR to reprocess the multiplex PCR reads, holding one entry per CDR3 protein. Altogether hundreds of thousands of distinct CDR3 sequences are present, 35% being singletons, with the ten largest covering around a third. The V and J ends lost 6 bases and 4 bases, in that order; junction bases with no gene match: 11. This CDR3 has 15 amino acids. Germline CDR1 SEHNR, CDR2 FQNEAQ (reference sequence).

The TCR was taken from a woman aged 40-49 years with Graves' hyperthyroidism. The chain combines TRBV7-9 with TRBJ2-7; 8 positions agree with TRBD2. The sequenced material came from blood. CDR3: CASRPRGGSLYEQYF. CDR3 bases: TGTGCCAGCAGGCCCCGCGGGGGGAGCTTATACGAGCAGTACTTC.